The rows below give T cell receptor beta chains drawn from one sample of a study of blood T cell repertoires in COVID-19. Repertoires were generated with immunoSEQ multiplex PCR, while TCRdb's copy carries only in-frame clones and drops some. Of 60,000 to 90,000 clones listed, 65% to 85% were seen once; the top ten hold 4.5% to 7%. Sequencing was carried out using peripheral blood. The source of these receptors is a man in his sixties with active or convalescent COVID-19. Both conserved end residues are part of each CDR3. The D gene is left open where the match is weak. Some rows mark clone size as missing; the rest say once, few, many or name a class of expanded clone.

D gene | J gene | V gene | clone size | CDR3 DNA | CDR3 protein
TRBD2 | TRBJ2-3 | TRBV6-4 | . | TGTGCCAGCTCGACTAGCGGGGGGATCACAGATACGCAGTATTTT | CASSTSGGITDTQYF
TRBD1 | TRBJ2-2 | TRBV7-3 | . | TGTGCCAGCACCCCGACAGGGGGTACCGGGGAGCTGTTTTTT | CASTPTGGTGELFF
TRBD2 | TRBJ2-7 | TRBV6-2/TRBV6-3 | once | TGTGCCAGCAGTTCCAGGGGGACGGCAGCATGGACTAGCGGATTCTACGAGCAGTACTTC | CASSSRGTAAWTSGFYEQYF
TRBD1 | TRBJ1-1 | TRBV6-5 | . | TGTGCCAGCAGTTACCTCCGGACAGGGGGCTCTGAAGCTTTCTTT | CASSYLRTGGSEAFF
. | TRBJ1-4 | TRBV6-6 | . | TGTGCCGCACGGGAGAGTAATGAAAAACTGTTTTTT | CAARESNEKLFF
TRBD1 | TRBJ2-1 | TRBV18 | . | TGTGCCAGCTCACCACTCCGGGACAGGGACTACAATGAGCAGTTCTTC | CASSPLRDRDYNEQFF
. | TRBJ1-2 | TRBV3-1/TRBV3-2 | . | TGTGCCAGCAGCCCTTACAGGGACAACTATGGCTACACCTTC | CASSPYRDNYGYTF
TRBD1 | TRBJ2-1 | TRBV24-1 | . | TGTGCCACCAGTGATCCAAACAGGGGGGATGAGCAGTTCTTC | CATSDPNRGDEQFF
. | TRBJ1-5 | TRBV19 | many | TGTGCCAGTAGTATAGACAGGGTTGAAAAGGGCAATCAGCCCCAGCATTTT | CASSIDRVEKGNQPQHF
. | TRBJ1-2 | TRBV19 | few | TGTGCCAGTAGTATAAGGAGGACGGGCAGGTCCTATGGCTACACCTTC | CASSIRRTGRSYGYTF
TRBD1 | TRBJ2-1 | TRBV9 | . | TGTGCCAGCAAGGTTTTTGGGACAGGGCCTTACCGACGTTTCGATGAGCAGTTCTTC | CASKVFGTGPYRRFDEQFF
. | TRBJ1-1 | TRBV24-1 | . | TGTGCCACCATTTTAGGACGGGGGAATTTGAGGGCTTTCTTT | CATILGRGNLRAFF
. | TRBJ2-6 | TRBV7-8 | . | TGTGCCAGCAGCTTAGGAGCCTCCACTGGGGCCAACGTCCTGACTTTC | CASSLGASTGANVLTF
TRBD1 | TRBJ1-2 | TRBV9 | . | TGTGCCAGCAGCGTAGGGGACAGACTCAACTATGGCTACACCTTC | CASSVGDRLNYGYTF
. | TRBJ2-7 | TRBV5-6 | . | TGTGCCAGCAGCTTGGCCATAGAACCCTACGAGCAGTACTTC | CASSLAIEPYEQYF
. | TRBJ2-2 | TRBV11-2 | . | TGTGCCAGCAGCTTGCAGGGTGGTAAAACCGGGGAGCTGTTTTTT | CASSLQGGKTGELFF
TRBD1 | TRBJ1-5 | TRBV2 | . | TGTGCCAGCAGTGAAGGGTTAGGCAGGGGGGCACTTAATCAGCCCCAGCATTTT | CASSEGLGRGALNQPQHF
TRBD1 | TRBJ1-2 | TRBV19 | few | TGTGCCAGTAGTATTAACACAGGGGGCGAGTATGGCTACACCTTC | CASSINTGGEYGYTF
TRBD1 | TRBJ1-1 | TRBV5-1 | . | TGCGCCAGCAGCGCGCTCACAGGGGCGAACACTGAAGCTTTCTTT | CASSALTGANTEAFF
. | TRBJ1-5 | TRBV12-3/TRBV12-4 | once | TGTGCCAGCAGTTTCGGGGACAATCAGCCCCAGCATTTT | CASSFGDNQPQHF
TRBD1 | TRBJ1-2 | TRBV2 | once | TGTGCCAGCACCAGGGCAGGGGGCTATGGCTACACCTTC | CASTRAGGYGYTF
TRBD1 | TRBJ2-6 | TRBV6-2/TRBV6-3 | . | TGTGCCAGCAGTTATACGACAGGGGCGTTCTCTGGGGCCAACGTCCTGACTTTC | CASSYTTGAFSGANVLTF
. | TRBJ1-6 | TRBV5-6 | . | TGTGCCAGCAGCAACTACAGGGCGGATAATTCACCCCTCCACTTT | CASSNYRADNSPLHF
TRBD1 | TRBJ1-5 | TRBV4-1 | . | TGCGCCAGCACCCATCGACAGGGAAAGGATCAGCCCCAGCATTTT | CASTHRQGKDQPQHF
TRBD1 | TRBJ1-6 | TRBV7-7 | . | TGTGCTAGCAGCTTAGCCCGGGACAGGGTAAATAATTCACCCCTCCACTTT | CASSLARDRVNNSPLHF
TRBD2 | TRBJ2-3 | TRBV5-4 | few | TGTGCCAGTACCAGCGGGGGTGTCGAAGATACGCAGTATTTT | CASTSGGVEDTQYF
TRBD1 | TRBJ1-3 | TRBV6-2/TRBV6-3 | once | TGTGCCAGCAGCCGACAGGGGTCTGGAAACACCATATATTTT | CASSRQGSGNTIYF
TRBD2 | TRBJ2-3 | TRBV7-3 | . | TGTGCCAGCAGCCTCGATTCTAGCGGGCTCCGCACAGATACGCAGTATTTT | CASSLDSSGLRTDTQYF
TRBD2 | TRBJ2-7 | TRBV6-4 | . | TGTGCCAGCAGTGACTCGGCTAGCGGGGGCCACGAGCAGTACTTC | CASSDSASGGHEQYF
. | TRBJ2-7 | TRBV7-8 | . | TGTGCCAGCAGCATCGGGTCCTCCTACGAGCAGTACTTC | CASSIGSSYEQYF
. | TRBJ1-4 | TRBV6-4 | once | TGTGCCAGCCGAAATGGTGAGGGTTTAAGTGAAAAACTGTTTTTT | CASRNGEGLSEKLFF